The rows below give T cell receptor beta chains drawn from one sample of a study of early T cells in non-severe SARS-CoV-2 infection. TCRdb reprocessed the 5' RACE reads with MiXCR, giving one entry per CDR3 protein. The sample contains approximately 80,000 distinct CDR3 sequences, around 11% of which appear only once. Material: whole blood, obtained at baseline. These TCRs come from an adult who was a healthcare worker with PCR-confirmed SARS-CoV-2 infection or an uninfected control (not recorded which). CDR3s include the opening cysteine and the closing phenylalanine or tryptophan. Fields, in order: J gene, clone size, D gene, V gene, CDR3 DNA, CDR3 protein. D genes are given only for firm matches. Clone size is not always given. Where it is, it says once, few, many or a class for expanded clones.

j_gene: TRBJ2-7
abundance: NA
d_gene: NA
v_gene: TRBV7-9
CDR3nt: TGTGCCAGCAGCCCCGACAGGCCTTTGTCCTACGAGCAGTACTTC
CDR3aa: CASSPDRPLSYEQYF

j_gene: TRBJ1-1
abundance: NA
d_gene: NA
v_gene: TRBV6-5
CDR3nt: TGTGCCAGCAGGCCTCCCGGGACTAGGGCCGCTTTCTTT
CDR3aa: CASRPPGTRAAFF

j_gene: TRBJ2-2
abundance: many
d_gene: NA
v_gene: TRBV6-2/TRBV6-3
CDR3nt: TGTGCCAGCAGTCTTCTCCCCGGGGAGCTGTTTTTT
CDR3aa: CASSLLPGELFF

j_gene: TRBJ1-6
abundance: NA
d_gene: NA
v_gene: TRBV25-1
CDR3nt: TGTGCCAGTTTACACTCACAGGGATCAGGATCACCCCTCCACTTT
CDR3aa: CASLHSQGSGSPLHF

j_gene: TRBJ1-1
abundance: few
d_gene: NA
v_gene: TRBV30
CDR3nt: TGTGCCTGGAGTACGGTGAACACTGAAGCTTTCTTT
CDR3aa: CAWSTVNTEAFF

j_gene: TRBJ1-5
abundance: many
d_gene: NA
v_gene: TRBV11-2
CDR3nt: TGTGCCAGCAGCTTGTATAATAGCGGACAGCCCCAGCATTTT
CDR3aa: CASSLYNSGQPQHF

j_gene: TRBJ2-1
abundance: many
d_gene: TRBD1
v_gene: TRBV29-1
CDR3nt: TGCAGCGTTGCAGGGGGCGCCTCAAACGAGCAGTTCTTC
CDR3aa: CSVAGGASNEQFF

j_gene: TRBJ2-3
abundance: few
d_gene: TRBD2
v_gene: TRBV28
CDR3nt: TGTGCCAGCAGTCCGATCCCTAGCGGGGCTAGCACAGATACGCAGTATTTT
CDR3aa: CASSPIPSGASTDTQYF

j_gene: TRBJ2-1
abundance: few
d_gene: TRBD2
v_gene: TRBV11-2
CDR3nt: TGTGCCAGCAGCTTAGAAGGGACTAGCGGCGATGAGCAGTTCTTC
CDR3aa: CASSLEGTSGDEQFF

j_gene: TRBJ2-3
abundance: few
d_gene: TRBD2
v_gene: TRBV7-3
CDR3nt: TGTGCCAGCAGCTTAGAGGGACTAGCGGGGGCCTCAGATACGCAGTATTTT
CDR3aa: CASSLEGLAGASDTQYF

j_gene: TRBJ2-5
abundance: few
d_gene: NA
v_gene: TRBV18
CDR3nt: TGTGCCAGCTCACAATCGACAGGAGCACAAGAGACCCAGTACTTC
CDR3aa: CASSQSTGAQETQYF

j_gene: TRBJ2-1
abundance: NA
d_gene: NA
v_gene: TRBV4-3
CDR3nt: TGCGCCAGCAGCCAAGACAGGGACTCAGAGCAGTTCTTC
CDR3aa: CASSQDRDSEQFF

j_gene: TRBJ2-3
abundance: many
d_gene: TRBD2
v_gene: TRBV20-1
CDR3nt: TGCAGTGTTCGACCGATAGCGGGCAAGGTCGATACGCAGTATTTT
CDR3aa: CSVRPIAGKVDTQYF

j_gene: TRBJ1-5
abundance: NA
d_gene: NA
v_gene: TRBV6-6
CDR3nt: TGTGCCAGCAGGACGCCGGACAGCAATCAGCCCCAGCATTTT
CDR3aa: CASRTPDSNQPQHF

j_gene: TRBJ2-1
abundance: many
d_gene: NA
v_gene: TRBV5-1
CDR3nt: TGCGCCAGCAGCTTGCTACAGGGCCCCACCAATGAGCAGTTCTTC
CDR3aa: CASSLLQGPTNEQFF

j_gene: TRBJ1-1
abundance: many
d_gene: NA
v_gene: TRBV18
CDR3nt: TGTGCCAGCTCACCTCAAGCAGTACACACTGAAGCTTTCTTT
CDR3aa: CASSPQAVHTEAFF

j_gene: TRBJ1-2
abundance: NA
d_gene: NA
v_gene: TRBV7-9
CDR3nt: TGTGCCAGCAGCCTAAGGGGGGGCGATGCTAACTATGGCTACACCTTC
CDR3aa: CASSLRGGDANYGYTF

j_gene: TRBJ1-1
abundance: NA
d_gene: NA
v_gene: TRBV12-3/TRBV12-4
CDR3nt: TGTGCCAGTACTCGGGGTAACATGAACACTGAAGCTTTCTTT
CDR3aa: CASTRGNMNTEAFF

j_gene: TRBJ1-4
abundance: many
d_gene: TRBD1
v_gene: TRBV29-1
CDR3nt: TGCAGCGTTGCGGGACAGGTCAATGAAAAACTGTTTTTT
CDR3aa: CSVAGQVNEKLFF

j_gene: TRBJ2-5
abundance: NA
d_gene: TRBD1
v_gene: TRBV12-3/TRBV12-4
CDR3nt: TGTGCCAGCAGTTCCTTGACAGGGGGAGAGACCCAGTACTTC
CDR3aa: CASSSLTGGETQYF

j_gene: TRBJ2-2
abundance: NA
d_gene: NA
v_gene: TRBV9
CDR3nt: TGTGCCAGCAGCGTAGCACCCGATACAGGCACCGGGGAGCTGTTTTTT
CDR3aa: CASSVAPDTGTGELFF

j_gene: TRBJ2-7
abundance: NA
d_gene: TRBD1
v_gene: TRBV27
CDR3nt: TGTGCCAGCAGTTATCGTGGACAGGGCTTCTCCTACGAGCAGTACTTC
CDR3aa: CASSYRGQGFSYEQYF

j_gene: TRBJ1-2
abundance: NA
d_gene: NA
v_gene: TRBV20-1
CDR3nt: TGCAGTGCTAGAGTTGATATTTGGGGCTATGGCTACACCTTC
CDR3aa: CSARVDIWGYGYTF

j_gene: TRBJ2-7
abundance: NA
d_gene: NA
v_gene: TRBV6-1
CDR3nt: TGTGCCAGCACAGGGACCTACGAGCAGTACTTC
CDR3aa: CASTGTYEQYF

j_gene: TRBJ1-6
abundance: few
d_gene: NA
v_gene: TRBV11-2
CDR3nt: TGTGCCAGCAGCCCCGACAGGACTAATTCACCCCTCCACTTT
CDR3aa: CASSPDRTNSPLHF

j_gene: TRBJ2-1
abundance: many
d_gene: TRBD2
v_gene: TRBV7-9
CDR3nt: TGTGCCAGCAGCCCCCTCCTCAGCGGGGGGTACAATGAGCAGTTCTTC
CDR3aa: CASSPLLSGGYNEQFF

j_gene: TRBJ2-2
abundance: few
d_gene: TRBD1
v_gene: TRBV20-1
CDR3nt: TGCAGTGCTAGACTACAGGGGGACGCCGGGGAGCTGTTTTTT
CDR3aa: CSARLQGDAGELFF

j_gene: TRBJ2-1
abundance: few
d_gene: TRBD1
v_gene: TRBV27
CDR3nt: TGTGCCAGCATCAAGACCGGGACAGGACACAATGAGCAGTTCTTC
CDR3aa: CASIKTGTGHNEQFF

j_gene: TRBJ2-3
abundance: few
d_gene: TRBD2
v_gene: TRBV7-9
CDR3nt: TGTGCCAGCAGCCAGAGCGGGGTTGGAGGTGATACGCAGTATTTT
CDR3aa: CASSQSGVGGDTQYF

j_gene: TRBJ2-1
abundance: NA
d_gene: TRBD2
v_gene: TRBV28
CDR3nt: TGTGCCAGCAGTTTAGTGGTTAGCGGGTTTAGCTCCTACAATGAGCAGTTCTTC
CDR3aa: CASSLVVSGFSSYNEQFF

j_gene: TRBJ2-7
abundance: NA
d_gene: NA
v_gene: TRBV9
CDR3nt: TGTGCCAGCAGCGTAGGGGTGACAGACCTCTACGAGCAGTACTTC
CDR3aa: CASSVGVTDLYEQYF

j_gene: TRBJ2-5
abundance: few
d_gene: NA
v_gene: TRBV5-5
CDR3nt: TGTGCCAGCAGCTTGTCAGGGGAAGAGACCCAGTACTTC
CDR3aa: CASSLSGEETQYF

j_gene: TRBJ1-2
abundance: few
d_gene: NA
v_gene: TRBV11-2
CDR3nt: TGTGCCAGCAGCTTGGGTAATGGCTACACCTTC
CDR3aa: CASSLGNGYTF

j_gene: TRBJ2-7
abundance: NA
d_gene: TRBD1
v_gene: TRBV3-1
CDR3nt: TGTGCCAGCAGCCCATCCCACCAGGGGGACGAGCAGTACTTC
CDR3aa: CASSPSHQGDEQYF

j_gene: TRBJ1-6
abundance: NA
d_gene: NA
v_gene: TRBV20-1
CDR3nt: TGCAGTGCTAGACTAACAGGAACCTATAATTCACCCCTCCACTTT
CDR3aa: CSARLTGTYNSPLHF

j_gene: TRBJ1-6
abundance: many
d_gene: TRBD1
v_gene: TRBV4-3
CDR3nt: TGCGCCAGCAGCCAAGATTTGGGGACAGGGTTTTCGAATTCACCCCTCCACTTT
CDR3aa: CASSQDLGTGFSNSPLHF

j_gene: TRBJ1-1
abundance: many
d_gene: TRBD1
v_gene: TRBV5-6
CDR3nt: TGTGCCAGCAGCCGAAATCCGGGACAGATGAACACTGAAGCTTTCTTT
CDR3aa: CASSRNPGQMNTEAFF

j_gene: TRBJ1-2
abundance: many
d_gene: NA
v_gene: TRBV2
CDR3nt: TGTGCCAGCAGTGTCGCCCGCTACCCCTATGGCTACACCTTC
CDR3aa: CASSVARYPYGYTF

j_gene: TRBJ2-1
abundance: NA
d_gene: NA
v_gene: TRBV4-3
CDR3nt: TGCGCCAGCAGCCAAGAAGGGACCGACAACAATGAGCAGTTCTTC
CDR3aa: CASSQEGTDNNEQFF

j_gene: TRBJ1-2
abundance: NA
d_gene: NA
v_gene: TRBV12-3/TRBV12-4
CDR3nt: TGTGCCAGCAACCCAGAGGTAGTCCCCTATGGCTACACCTTC
CDR3aa: CASNPEVVPYGYTF

j_gene: TRBJ2-1
abundance: many
d_gene: NA
v_gene: TRBV29-1
CDR3nt: TGCAGCGTGATACAGGGTCGGTACAATGAGCAGTTCTTC
CDR3aa: CSVIQGRYNEQFF

j_gene: TRBJ2-5
abundance: few
d_gene: NA
v_gene: TRBV3-1
CDR3nt: TGTGCCAGCAGCCAAGATGCCAGGGGAGAGACCCAGTACTTC
CDR3aa: CASSQDARGETQYF

j_gene: TRBJ1-1
abundance: NA
d_gene: TRBD1
v_gene: TRBV6-2/TRBV6-3
CDR3nt: TGTGCCAGCAGTTCGAATAGACAGGGGGTGCGCACTGAAGCTTTCTTT
CDR3aa: CASSSNRQGVRTEAFF

j_gene: TRBJ1-1
abundance: NA
d_gene: NA
v_gene: TRBV7-9
CDR3nt: TGTGCCAGCAGCCTTCCTCAGGACACTGAAGCTTTCTTT
CDR3aa: CASSLPQDTEAFF

j_gene: TRBJ2-7
abundance: many
d_gene: NA
v_gene: TRBV28
CDR3nt: TGTGCCAGCAGAGCCCGGCTCTACTCCTACGAGCAGTACTTC
CDR3aa: CASRARLYSYEQYF